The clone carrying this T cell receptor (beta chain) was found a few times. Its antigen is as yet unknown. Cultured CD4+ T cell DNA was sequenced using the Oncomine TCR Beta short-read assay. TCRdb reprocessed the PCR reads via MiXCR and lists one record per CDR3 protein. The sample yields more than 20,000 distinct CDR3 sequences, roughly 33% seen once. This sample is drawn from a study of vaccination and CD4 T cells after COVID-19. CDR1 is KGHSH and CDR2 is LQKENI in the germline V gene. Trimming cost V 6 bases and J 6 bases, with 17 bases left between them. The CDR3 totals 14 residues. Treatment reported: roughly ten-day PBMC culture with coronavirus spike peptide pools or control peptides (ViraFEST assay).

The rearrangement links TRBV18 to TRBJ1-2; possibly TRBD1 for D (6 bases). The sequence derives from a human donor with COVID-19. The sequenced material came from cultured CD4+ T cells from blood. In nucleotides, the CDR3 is TGTGCCAGCTCCCCGGGGGGCGGCCACAATGGCTACACCTTC. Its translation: CASSPGGGHNGYTF.